This T cell receptor (beta chain) was sequenced in a study of T-cell memory formation after mild COVID-19. Study conclusions and caveats: Pre-infection memory contained some responding clones, which suggested that cross-reactive memory had joined.

MiXCR, run by TCRdb on the 5' RACE reads, gives a single entry per CDR3 protein. The repertoire holds under 700,000 distinct CDR3 sequences, with approximately 20% as singletons. Trimming pared 4 bases from V and 0 bases from J, leaving 7 bases between. There are 14 residues in the CDR3. Per the germline V gene, CDR1 is SGHVS and CDR2 is FQNEAQ. This clonotype was detected many times. Its specificity is not known. The chain carries TRBV7-8 and TRBJ1-3; D is ambiguous. Sequencing was performed on PBMCs or a T cell subset sorted from them (not recorded which). The clonotype originates from an adult woman who had mild COVID-19 (a few samples of this study predate the infection). Cell type and time point are not known. CDR3 DNA sequence: TGTGCCAGCAGCTCGGGGTACTCTGGAAACACCATATATTTT. It encodes CASSSGYSGNTIYF.